Below, 14 T cell receptor beta chains from the same sample are listed, as sequenced in a study of STAT5B mutations in CD4+ large granular lymphocyte leukemia. Measured with immunoSEQ multiplex PCR; TCRdb has only the in-frame clones, and not every one. The sample records around 28,000 clones, just under 80% being singletons. The material sequenced was CD4+ T cells from blood buffy coats. Receptor source: a human donor in good health.

This clone appeared a few times. The chain has TRBV30 and TRBJ1-1; D is ambiguous. Trimming pared 8 bases from V and 0 bases from J, leaving 16 bases between. This CDR3 is 14 amino acids long. The V gene's germline CDR1 is GTSNPN and CDR2 SVGIG (reference sequence). DNA for the CDR3: TGTGCCCTACGTCGGAGTCAGGTGAACACTGAAGCTTTCTTT. This gives the protein CALRRSQVNTEAFF.

The chain links TRBV7-9 to TRBJ1-6; D ambiguous. This CDR3 has 14 amino acids. The V end lost 4 bases, the J end lost 11 bases, and 15 bases lay between the germline ends. The V gene's germline CDR1 is SEHNR and CDR2 FQNEAQ (reference sequence). The CDR3 DNA reads as TGTGCCAGCAGCTCCGCAGTTGTGACCGCACCCCTCCACTTT. It specifies CASSSAVVTAPLHF.

The chain uses TRBV14 and TRBJ2-5, with D unresolved. Germline V CDR1 and CDR2: SGHDN, FVKESK. With 3 bases removed from V and 4 bases from J, the gap between germline ends came to 9 bases. The CDR3 covers 13 residues. CDR3 nucleotide sequence: TGTGCCAGCAGCCATTTGGTTGGAGAGACCCAGTACTTC. The encoded protein is CASSHLVGETQYF.

This chain joins TRBV5-1 and TRBJ2-5; D is perhaps TRBD2 (6 bases). V was clipped by 4 bases and J by 5 bases, with 12 bases between them. CDR1 and CDR2 (germline): SGHRS, YFSETQ. This CDR3 region has 13 residues. The DNA for the CDR3 is TGCGCCAGCAGCCGGGAGATTCGGGAGACCCAGTACTTC. Translated, it gives CASSREIRETQYF.

This sequence joins TRBV6-5 and TRBJ1-2; D remains ambiguous. From germline, CDR1 is MNHEY and CDR2 SVGAGI. The CDR3 has 11 amino acids. Trimming removed 6 bases from V and 2 bases from J, with 4 bases in between. The CDR3 DNA follows: TGTGCCAGCAGACAGAACTATGGCTACACCTTC. Translation gives CASRQNYGYTF.

The CDR3 reads CASSPEDRVGDEQYF. DNA of the CDR3: TGTGCCAGCTCACCCGAGGACAGGGTAGGGGACGAGCAGTACTTC. This chain connects TRBV18 to TRBJ2-7; 8 nucleotides align to TRBD1. Trimming cost V 3 bases and J 5 bases; bases outside gene matches: 9. CDR1 is KGHSH, CDR2 LQKENI, per germline. The CDR3 spans 15 residues.

This clone has only one observation. CDR3 in DNA: TGTGCCAGCAAACTGGACAGGGAGAAGAGTTCACCCCTCCACTTT. Translated: CASKLDREKSSPLHF. The chain is built from TRBV6-1 and TRBJ1-6; 8 bases are a match to TRBD1. V dropped 7 bases and J dropped 9; count of bases not matched to a gene: 11. CDR3 length equals 15 residues. Germline V gene data show CDR1 as MNHNS and CDR2 as SASEGT.

Here the CDR3 reads CASTPGGLTGELFF. The CDR3 DNA reads as TGTGCCAGCACCCCGGGGGGCCTCACCGGGGAGCTGTTTTTT. The chain recombines TRBV9 with TRBJ2-2; D is perhaps TRBD2 (7 bases). Looked up from germline, CDR1 is SGDLS and CDR2 is YYNGEE. CDR3 length equals 14 residues. V lost 6 bases to trimming and J lost 4 bases, with 13 bases between them.

The chain recombines TRBV28 with TRBJ2-5; D is unresolved. Per the germline V gene, CDR1 is MDHEN and CDR2 is SYDVKM. V was cut by 2 bases and J by 4 bases, with 17 bases left in between. The CDR3 loop spans 16 amino acids. The DNA of the CDR3 is TGTGCCAGCAGTTTAATTGGCGGAGTAGTTGTAGAGACCCAGTACTTC. Translated, it gives CASSLIGGVVVETQYF.

The rearrangement uses TRBV10-3 and TRBJ2-5, with D maybe TRBD2 (5 bases). The CDR3 sequence is 15 residues long. Germline lookup yields CDR1 ENHRY and CDR2 SYGVKD. Trimming shortened V by 3 bases and J by 3 bases, and 14 bases separated the two germline ends. In nucleotides, the CDR3 is TGTGCCATCAGTGAACAGCTACGGGGAAAAGAGACCCAGTACTTC. Encoded protein: CAISEQLRGKETQYF.

The V call is TRBV27, the J call TRBJ1-2, with D possibly matching TRBD1 (6 bases). CDR1 and CDR2 from the germline V gene are MNHEY and SMNVEV (reference sequence). The CDR3 contains 13 residues. V dropped 3 bases and J dropped 6 bases, with 11 bases sitting between them. The CDR3 reads CASSFREGDGYTF. The CDR3 DNA follows: TGTGCCAGCAGTTTCAGGGAGGGGGATGGCTACACCTTC.

This rearrangement joins TRBV11-2 to TRBJ2-7; 7 positions match TRBD1. The CDR3 sequence is 14 residues long. Germline lookup yields CDR1 SGHAT and CDR2 FQNNGV. The junction had 2 bases not matched to a gene; V was cut back by 0 bases and J by 3 bases. CDR3: CASSLEQGVYEQYF. The CDR3 DNA follows: TGTGCCAGCAGCTTAGAGCAGGGGGTCTACGAGCAGTACTTC.

The chain recombines TRBV28 with TRBJ2-7; no reliable D call. The length of the CDR3 is 14 residues. The V end lost 5 bases, the J end lost 0 bases, and 11 bases lay between the germline ends. Germline V CDR1 and CDR2: MDHEN, SYDVKM. For the CDR3, the DNA is TGTGCCAGCAGTGGGGTGGTAGACTCCTACGAGCAGTACTTC. As protein: CASSGVVDSYEQYF.

The gene calls are TRBV18 and TRBJ2-4; tentatively, D is TRBD2 (5 bases). V lost 0 bases, J lost 2 bases, and 8 bases lay in between. The CDR3 is made up of 15 amino acids. The germline gives CDR1 KGHSH, CDR2 LQKENI. CDR3: CASSPPTGTKNIQYF. Written as DNA, the CDR3 is TGTGCCAGCTCACCACCGACCGGGACCAAAAACATTCAGTACTTC.